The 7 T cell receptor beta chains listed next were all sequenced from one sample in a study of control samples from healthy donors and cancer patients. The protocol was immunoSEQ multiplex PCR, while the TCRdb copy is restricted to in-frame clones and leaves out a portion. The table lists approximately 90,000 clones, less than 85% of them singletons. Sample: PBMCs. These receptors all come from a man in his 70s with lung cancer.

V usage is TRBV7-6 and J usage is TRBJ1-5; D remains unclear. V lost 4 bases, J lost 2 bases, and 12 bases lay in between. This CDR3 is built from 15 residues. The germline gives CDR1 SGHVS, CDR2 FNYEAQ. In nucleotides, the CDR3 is TGTGCCAGCAGCTCGGCGGGTTGGGGCAATCAGCCCCAGCATTTT. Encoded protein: CASSSAGWGNQPQHF.

The CDR3 is CASSLEWSGPEAFF. CDR3 DNA: TGCGCCAGCAGCTTGGAATGGTCGGGCCCTGAAGCTTTCTTT. The chain uses TRBV5-1 and TRBJ1-1; no reliable D call. Deletions cut 0 bases from V and 6 bases from J, with 12 bases between. The CDR3 sequence is 14 residues long. CDR1 is SGHRS, CDR2 YFSETQ, per germline. Drawing the rest from reference TRBV5-1 and TRBJ1-1, the complete variable domain is KAGVTQTPRYLIKTRGQQVTLSCSPISGHRSVSWYQQTPGQGLQFLFEYFSETQRNKGNFPGRFSGRQFSNSRSEMNVSTLELGDSALYLCASSLEWSGPEAFFGQGTRLTVV.

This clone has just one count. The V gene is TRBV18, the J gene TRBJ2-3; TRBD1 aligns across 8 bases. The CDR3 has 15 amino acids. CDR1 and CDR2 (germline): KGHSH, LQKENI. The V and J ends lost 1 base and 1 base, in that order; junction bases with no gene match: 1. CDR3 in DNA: TGTGCCAGCTCACCACGGGGACAGGGCACAGATACGCAGTATTTT. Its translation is CASSPRGQGTDTQYF.

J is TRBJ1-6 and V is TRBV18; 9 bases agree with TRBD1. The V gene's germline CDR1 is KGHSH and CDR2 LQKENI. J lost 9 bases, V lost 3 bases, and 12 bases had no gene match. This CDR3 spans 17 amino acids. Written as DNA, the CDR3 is TGTGCCAGCTCACCGGCCGGGACAGGGCTTTTGGTTTCACCCCTCCACTTT. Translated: CASSPAGTGLLVSPLHF.

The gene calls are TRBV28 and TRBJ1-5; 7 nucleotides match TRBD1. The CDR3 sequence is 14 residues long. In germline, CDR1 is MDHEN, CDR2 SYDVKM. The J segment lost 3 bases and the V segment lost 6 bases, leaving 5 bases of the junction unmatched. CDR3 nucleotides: TGTGCCAGCAGCCTCGGGACAGTCAATCAGCCCCAGCATTTT. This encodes CASSLGTVNQPQHF.

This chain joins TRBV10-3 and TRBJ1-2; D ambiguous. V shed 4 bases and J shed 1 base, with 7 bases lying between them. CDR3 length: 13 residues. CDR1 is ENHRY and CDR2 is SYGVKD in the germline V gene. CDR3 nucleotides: TGTGCCATCAGTGCGGTGGGTAACTATGGCTACACCTTC. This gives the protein CAISAVGNYGYTF.

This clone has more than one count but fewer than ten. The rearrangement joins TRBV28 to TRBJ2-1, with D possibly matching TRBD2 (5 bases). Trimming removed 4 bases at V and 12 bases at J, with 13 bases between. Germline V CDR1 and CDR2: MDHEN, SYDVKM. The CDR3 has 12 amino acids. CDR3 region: CASSSRLRVQFF. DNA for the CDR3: TGTGCCAGCAGTTCTCGTTTGAGGGTGCAGTTCTTC.